A selection of T cell receptor beta chains follows, all from one sample in a study of T-cell memory formation after mild COVID-19. Each CDR3 protein is one row after TCRdb ran MiXCR on the 5' RACE reads. The sample yields hundreds of thousands of distinct CDR3 sequences, 16% seen once. Sequenced: PBMCs or a T cell subset sorted from them (not recorded which). All receptors derive from a man between 18 and 29 years old who had mild COVID-19 (a few samples of this study predate the infection). Cell type and time point are not known. Each CDR3 is given with its conserved first and last residue. The D gene is left open where the match is weak. Only part of the rows carry a size: once, few, many, or a class if the clone is expanded.

clone size,D gene,J gene,V gene,CDR3 DNA,CDR3 protein
few,TRBD2,TRBJ2-3,TRBV7-2,TGTGCCAGCAGCCCAAATAGCGGGGGGGCCGTTCTCCTGTATTTT,CASSPNSGGAVLLYF
NA,NA,TRBJ1-3,TRBV20-1,TGCAGTGCTGGTCGGATCTCTGGAAACACCATATATTTT,CSAGRISGNTIYF
few,TRBD2,TRBJ2-3,TRBV15,TGTGCCACCAGCAGAGGTCTAGCGGAAATTTCAGATACGCAGTATTTT,CATSRGLAEISDTQYF
NA,NA,TRBJ1-2,TRBV6-5,TGTGCCAGCAGTTACTCAGCCAAGGTGCGGGGCTACACCTTC,CASSYSAKVRGYTF
NA,NA,TRBJ2-5,TRBV10-3,TGTGCCATCAGTGTGGCGGGGACCGCCGGGGCGGCCCAGTACTTC,CAISVAGTAGAAQYF
NA,TRBD1,TRBJ1-2,TRBV6-1,TGTGCCAGCAGTGTGGACAGGGGGCAGGGCTATGGCTACACCTTC,CASSVDRGQGYGYTF
NA,TRBD1,TRBJ1-6,TRBV7-2,TGTGCCAGCAGCCCATTTGCCACAGGGGGCCTATCACCCCTCCACTTT,CASSPFATGGLSPLHF
few,TRBD1,TRBJ2-5,TRBV5-1,TGCGCCAGCAACCCGAGGCAGGGGGCAGTTCAGACCCAGTACTTC,CASNPRQGAVQTQYF
NA,NA,TRBJ1-5,TRBV12-3/TRBV12-4,TGTGCCAGTCAACGGGAGTTAAATCAGCCCCAGCATTTT,CASQRELNQPQHF
many,NA,TRBJ2-3,TRBV7-2,TGTGCCAGCAGCTTTACAGACACAGATACGCAGTATTTT,CASSFTDTDTQYF
many,NA,TRBJ1-3,TRBV7-9,TGTGCCAGCAGCTTAGAGGGAAACACCATATATTTT,CASSLEGNTIYF
few,TRBD1,TRBJ1-5,TRBV6-2/TRBV6-3,TGTGCCAGCAGATTGACAGGGCAAGAGCCCCAGCATTTT,CASRLTGQEPQHF
few,NA,TRBJ2-2,TRBV5-6,TGTGCCAGCAGCCATATTGGAACCGGGGAGCTGTTTTTT,CASSHIGTGELFF
NA,NA,TRBJ1-1,TRBV7-9,TGTGCCAGCAGCTTGCCCAGGGATGGCACTGAAGCTTTCTTT,CASSLPRDGTEAFF
once,NA,TRBJ2-3,TRBV7-9,TGTGCCAGCAGTCACCAAGATAGTCCAGGGAAAGAGTATTTT,CASSHQDSPGKEYF
many,NA,TRBJ2-7,TRBV9,TGTGCCAGCAGCGTAGGAGGGGGACCGACCTACGAGCAGTACTTC,CASSVGGGPTYEQYF
NA,NA,TRBJ1-1,TRBV18,TGTGCCAGCTCACCCAGGACAGCGGATTCGAACACTGAAGCTTTCTTT,CASSPRTADSNTEAFF
few,TRBD1,TRBJ2-3,TRBV12-5,TGTGCTAGTGGCCAAGACAGGGGAGCGCAGTATTTT,CASGQDRGAQYF
NA,NA,TRBJ1-1,TRBV29-1,TGCAGCGTCGGACGGGAACAGTTGAACACTGAAGCTTTCTTT,CSVGREQLNTEAFF
NA,TRBD2,TRBJ2-1,TRBV7-9,TGTGCCAGCAGCTCGGGACTAGCGGGGGCCTCCTACAATGAGCAGTTCTTC,CASSSGLAGASYNEQFF
NA,NA,TRBJ1-1,TRBV6-6,TGTGCCAGCAGTTATCTCGTGAGGACTGAAGCTTTCTTT,CASSYLVRTEAFF
NA,NA,TRBJ2-7,TRBV7-2,TGTGCCAGCAGCTTAGAGGGGGGTCTCGCCTACGAGCAGTACTTC,CASSLEGGLAYEQYF
few,TRBD2,TRBJ2-5,TRBV10-3,TGTGCCATCGGGGGTAGCGGGGAGGAGACCCAGTACTTC,CAIGGSGEETQYF